Each of the 9 T cell receptor beta chains below was sequenced from the same sample in a study of TIL therapy for anti-PD-1-resistant metastatic lung cancer. Stated time point: pre-treatment sample, taken before nivolumab and TIL therapy. Most excised metastases sampled were pleural nodules or supraclavicular lymph nodes. This was the immunoSEQ v3 assay. Method: immunoSEQ multiplex PCR; TCRdb's copy keeps in-frame clones and lacks some. The repertoire has about 50,000 clones, roughly 70% of them found once; the top ten carry 5.6%. The specimen comprised tumor tissue, sampled at baseline. These receptors were collected from a person between 25 and 80 years old with non-small cell lung cancer.

The chain combines TRBV11-3 with TRBJ2-7, with TRBD2 identical over 9 bases. The junction had 0 bases not matched to a gene; V was cut back by 5 bases and J by 1 base. The length of the CDR3 is 13 residues. The germline CDR1 and CDR2 sequences are SGHNT and YENEEA. CDR3 nucleotides: TGTGCCAGCAGCACTAGCGGGTCCTACGAGCAGTACTTC. Protein product: CASSTSGSYEQYF.

The V gene is TRBV10-3, the J gene TRBJ2-5; D not resolved. Germline loops: CDR1 ENHRY, CDR2 SYGVKD. The CDR3 covers 16 residues. V shed 0 bases and J shed 1 base, with 12 bases lying between them. CDR3: CAISESFGHFQETQYF. The CDR3 DNA follows: TGTGCCATCAGTGAGTCCTTCGGGCATTTCCAAGAGACCCAGTACTTC.

The genes are TRBV4-2 and TRBJ2-3, with D perhaps TRBD2 (6 bases). The CDR3 has 14 amino acids. Germline V CDR1 and CDR2: LGHNA, YNFKEQ. V was cut by 1 base and J by 2 bases, with 7 bases left in between. The CDR3 DNA is TGTGCCAGCAGCCAAGGGGGGGACACAGATACGCAGTATTTT. Protein product: CASSQGGDTDTQYF.

For the CDR3, the DNA is TGTGCCTGGAGTCCCTCACCGTCCCCCACCAAGGGGGATGAGCAGTTCTTC. Protein: CAWSPSPSPTKGDEQFF. The chain joins TRBV30 to TRBJ2-1, with D possibly matching TRBD1 (6 bases). The V gene's germline CDR1 is GTSNPN and CDR2 SVGIG (reference sequence). CDR3 size: 17 residues. The ends were cut back, 2 bases at V and 8 bases at J, with 25 bases in the middle.

The chain combines TRBV28 with TRBJ1-5, with 8 bases fitting TRBD1. Germline lookup yields CDR1 MDHEN and CDR2 SYDVKM. The length of the CDR3 is 17 residues. The trim removed 5 bases at V and 2 bases at J, leaving 11 bases unmatched. CDR3 sequence (DNA): TGTGCCAGCAGTCTCTGGACAGGGCTTCCGGGCAATCAGCCCCAGCATTTT. Translation gives CASSLWTGLPGNQPQHF.

The chain links TRBV28 to TRBJ1-4; D gene ambiguous. CDR3 length equals 14 residues. The germline CDR1 and CDR2 sequences are MDHEN and SYDVKM. Trimming shortened V by 3 bases and J by 7 bases, and 12 bases separated the two germline ends. CDR3 residues: CASSLPARAEKLFF. In nucleotides, the CDR3 is TGTGCCAGCAGTTTGCCCGCCCGGGCTGAAAAACTGTTTTTT.

The chain carries TRBV5-6 and TRBJ2-3; 11 bases are shared with TRBD1. This CDR3 is 16 amino acids long. CDR1 and CDR2 (germline): SGHDT, YYEEEE. V trimming: 4 bases; J trimming: 8 bases; junction bases outside the gene matches: 12. The CDR3 nucleotides are TGTGCCAGCAGCCCGATACCGGGACAGGGGGTGTCTACGCAGTATTTT. This codes for CASSPIPGQGVSTQYF.

The chain couples TRBV6-6 to TRBJ2-1; perhaps TRBD2 as D (5 bases). Trimming took off 2 bases at V and 10 bases at J, with 15 bases between the two ends. The germline V gene encodes CDR1 MNHNY and CDR2 SVGAGI (reference sequence). The CDR3 is made up of 14 amino acids. The CDR3 DNA follows: TGTGCCAGCAGTTACGACCTCGGGGTAGGGGAGCAGTTCTTC. The encoded protein is CASSYDLGVGEQFF.

The chain carries TRBV4-3 and TRBJ1-1; D is ambiguous. Trimming removed 0 bases at V and 5 bases at J, with 10 bases between. The CDR3 totals 14 residues. Per the germline V gene, CDR1 is LGHNA and CDR2 is YSLEER. The CDR3 DNA sequence: TGCGCCAGCAGCCAAGATGTGGCTGGGACTGAAGCTTTCTTT. Translating gives CASSQDVAGTEAFF.